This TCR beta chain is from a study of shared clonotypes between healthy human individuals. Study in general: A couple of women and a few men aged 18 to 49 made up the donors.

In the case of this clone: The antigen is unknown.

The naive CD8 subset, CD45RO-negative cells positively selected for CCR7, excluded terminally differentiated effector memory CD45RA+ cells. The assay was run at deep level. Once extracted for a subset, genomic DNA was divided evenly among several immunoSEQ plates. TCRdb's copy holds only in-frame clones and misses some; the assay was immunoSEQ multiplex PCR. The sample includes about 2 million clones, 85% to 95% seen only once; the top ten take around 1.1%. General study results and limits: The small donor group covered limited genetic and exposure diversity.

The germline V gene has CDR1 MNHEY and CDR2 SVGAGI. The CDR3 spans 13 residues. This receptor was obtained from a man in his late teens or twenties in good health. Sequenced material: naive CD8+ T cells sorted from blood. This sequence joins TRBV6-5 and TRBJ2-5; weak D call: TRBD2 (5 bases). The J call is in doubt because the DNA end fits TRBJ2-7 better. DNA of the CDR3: TGTGCCAGCAGTTTAGCGCGATCCTACGAGCAGTACTTC. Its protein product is CASSLARSYEQYF.